The rows below give T cell receptor beta chains drawn from one sample of a study of blood T cell repertoires in COVID-19. TCRdb's copy holds only in-frame clones and misses some; the assay was immunoSEQ multiplex PCR. The sample carries tens of thousands of clones, around 80% recorded once. The sequencing input was peripheral blood. Receptors were obtained from a man aged 70 or older with acute or convalescent COVID-19. CDR3s include the opening cysteine and the closing phenylalanine or tryptophan. The D gene is left open where the match is weak. Clone size is given for some rows only: seen once, a few or many times, or a class if the clone is expanded.

d_call clone_size j_call v_call cdr3_aa cdr3_nt
NA NA TRBJ1-1 TRBV7-8 CASSLSGGARRNTEAFF TGTGCCAGCAGCTTATCTGGGGGGGCGCGAAGGAACACTGAAGCTTTCTTT
NA NA TRBJ2-3 TRBV5-6 CASSLVGGALYF TGTGCCAGCAGCCTCGTGGGGGGAGCCCTGTATTTT
NA NA TRBJ2-7 TRBV7-9 CASSLVGEQYF TGTGCCAGCAGCTTAGTCGGCGAGCAGTACTTC
NA NA TRBJ1-4 TRBV6-5 CASSYSMRGANEKLFF TGTGCCAGCAGTTACTCGATGCGGGGTGCCAATGAAAAACTGTTTTTT
TRBD1 NA TRBJ2-2 TRBV5-4 CASSLGTENTGELFF TGTGCCAGCAGCTTAGGGACAGAGAACACCGGGGAGCTGTTTTTT
NA NA TRBJ1-1 TRBV29-1 CSAGDFEAFF TGCAGCGCCGGGGATTTCGAAGCTTTCTTT
NA once TRBJ2-2 TRBV19 CASSIPGSTAGELFF TGTGCCAGTAGTATTCCGGGAAGTACGGCCGGGGAGCTGTTTTTT
NA NA TRBJ1-5 TRBV3-1/TRBV3-2 CASSSTLNQPQHF TGTGCCAGCAGCTCGACTCTCAATCAGCCCCAGCATTTT
NA NA TRBJ1-4 TRBV7-9 CASSLVVGAGDEKLFF TGTGCCAGCAGCTTAGTGGTAGGGGCTGGGGATGAAAAACTGTTTTTT
TRBD1 NA TRBJ1-1 TRBV20-1 CSASPGQGLKPEAFF TGCAGTGCTAGTCCGGGACAGGGTCTCAAGCCTGAAGCTTTCTTT
NA NA TRBJ2-2 TRBV14 CASSRARTGELFF TGTGCCAGCAGCCGAGCGAGGACCGGGGAGCTGTTTTTT
NA NA TRBJ2-5 TRBV29-1 CSVSPSGVGETQYF TGCAGCGTCAGTCCCTCGGGGGTAGGGGAGACCCAGTACTTC
TRBD2 once TRBJ2-1 TRBV6-5 CASSSTSGRGNEQFF TGTGCCAGCAGTTCGACTAGCGGGAGAGGCAATGAGCAGTTCTTC
NA once TRBJ2-1 TRBV27 CASSLGTLKRDEQFF TGTGCCAGCAGTCTCGGGACTCTAAAGCGTGATGAGCAGTTCTTC
TRBD2 few TRBJ2-1 TRBV4-1 CASSLLTSGRADNEQFF TGCGCCAGCAGCCTCCTGACTAGCGGGAGGGCGGACAATGAGCAGTTCTTC
NA NA TRBJ1-4 TRBV27 CASSLGGALEKLFF TGTGCCAGCAGCCTCGGGGGGGCGCTTGAAAAACTGTTTTTT
TRBD1 few TRBJ1-2 TRBV27 CASSPGQGFFYGYTF TGTGCCAGCAGTCCCGGACAGGGATTTTTCTATGGCTACACCTTC
NA NA TRBJ2-7 TRBV5-1 CASSGSGSYEQYF TGCGCCAGCTCTGGTAGCGGCTCCTACGAGCAGTACTTC
TRBD2 NA TRBJ2-7 TRBV25-1 CASSETTSGRSYEQYF TGTGCCAGCAGTGAAACGACTAGCGGGAGATCCTACGAGCAGTACTTC
NA NA TRBJ2-7 TRBV27 CASSPPGVSYEQYF TGTGCCAGCAGTCCCCCGGGTGTGTCCTACGAGCAGTACTTC
TRBD1 few TRBJ1-1 TRBV6-2/TRBV6-3 CASSYPGQGLTEAFF TGTGCCAGCAGTTACCCGGGACAGGGTCTAACTGAAGCTTTCTTT
TRBD2 medium-sized TRBJ2-3 TRBV29-1 CSATSGSTSTDTQYF TGCAGCGCCACTAGCGGGAGTACTAGCACAGATACGCAGTATTTT
NA NA TRBJ1-2 TRBV2 CASSVAGNYGYTF TGTGCCAGCAGTGTGGCGGGAAACTATGGCTACACCTTC
NA NA TRBJ1-4 TRBV28 CASSLRLSGVEKLFF TGTGCCAGCAGTTTACGTCTTTCAGGTGTTGAAAAACTGTTTTTT
NA NA TRBJ1-2 TRBV20-1 CSPGRAYGYTF TGCAGTCCCGGCAGGGCCTATGGCTACACCTTC
NA once TRBJ1-3 TRBV19 CASRPPGQGNTIYF TGTGCCAGTAGGCCCCCGGGACAAGGAAACACCATATATTTT
NA NA TRBJ1-1 TRBV21-1 CASSKALLNTEAFF TGTGCCAGCAGCAAAGCGCTACTGAACACTGAAGCTTTCTTT
NA once TRBJ2-3 TRBV24-1 CATSDLAREDTQYF TGTGCCACCAGTGATCTAGCTCGGGAAGATACGCAGTATTTT
TRBD1 few TRBJ1-5 TRBV4-1 CASSQGSGTVNQPQHF TGCGCCAGCAGCCAAGGCTCCGGGACAGTCAATCAGCCCCAGCATTTT
TRBD1 few TRBJ1-5 TRBV27 CASRQTGQGINQPQHF TGTGCCAGCAGGCAGACTGGACAGGGAATCAATCAGCCCCAGCATTTT
TRBD1 NA TRBJ1-6 TRBV6-1 CASSEAHRWTGVSPLHF TGTGCCAGCAGTGAAGCGCATCGTTGGACAGGGGTTTCACCCCTCCACTTT
TRBD2 once TRBJ2-7 TRBV7-2 CASSLDRGSGYEQYF TGTGCCAGCAGCTTAGATCGCGGGAGTGGCTACGAGCAGTACTTC
NA NA TRBJ1-5 TRBV30 CAWAQGSNQPQHF TGTGCCTGGGCCCAGGGTAGCAATCAGCCCCAGCATTTT
NA NA TRBJ1-1 TRBV7-9 CASSLGQPTNTEAFF TGTGCCAGCAGCTTAGGACAGCCCACGAACACTGAAGCTTTCTTT
TRBD1 few TRBJ2-5 TRBV28 CASSPTGADGTQYF TGTGCCAGCAGTCCGACAGGGGCGGACGGGACCCAGTACTTC
TRBD2 NA TRBJ2-7 TRBV19 CASSASPGRGGYEQYF TGTGCCAGTAGTGCCTCCCCCGGGAGGGGAGGCTACGAGCAGTACTTC
NA NA TRBJ2-1 TRBV25-1 CASSTRRTRNNEQFF TGTGCCAGCAGTACTCGACGGACACGGAACAATGAGCAGTTCTTC
TRBD1 NA TRBJ2-2 TRBV4-3 CASSQDPNRGITGELFF TGCGCCAGCAGCCAAGACCCCAACAGGGGGATAACCGGGGAGCTGTTTTTT
TRBD2 NA TRBJ2-3 TRBV19 CASSKLPAGGGSTDTQYF TGTGCCAGTAGTAAGCTACCTGCGGGGGGCGGGAGCACAGATACGCAGTATTTT
NA NA TRBJ1-4 TRBV19 CASSIRHRAGEKLFF TGTGCCAGTAGTATTCGACACAGGGCCGGAGAAAAACTGTTTTTT
NA NA TRBJ1-2 TRBV18 CASSTTDTNYGYTF TGTGCCAGCTCAACGACGGACACCAACTATGGCTACACCTTC
TRBD1 NA TRBJ1-1 TRBV7-9 CATRGGQGNTEAFF TGTGCCACCCGGGGGGGACAGGGGAACACTGAAGCTTTCTTT
TRBD2 once TRBJ2-7 TRBV6-2/TRBV6-3 CASSYPSGLYEQYF TGTGCCAGCAGTTACCCTAGCGGGCTGTACGAGCAGTACTTC
NA NA TRBJ1-4 TRBV6-5 CASSYSPRDEKLFF TGTGCCAGCAGTTACTCCCCCAGGGATGAAAAACTGTTTTTT
NA NA TRBJ2-3 TRBV30 CAWAPGAGETDTQYF TGTGCCTGGGCCCCAGGGGCGGGAGAAACAGATACGCAGTATTTT
NA NA TRBJ2-1 TRBV6-1 CASSEESTGFGYNEQFF TGTGCCAGCAGTGAAGAATCAACAGGGTTCGGCTACAATGAGCAGTTCTTC
NA few TRBJ1-1 TRBV5-1 CASSLIQGNTEAFF TGCGCCAGCAGCTTGATCCAGGGGAACACTGAAGCTTTCTTT
NA NA TRBJ2-3 TRBV5-1 CASRYTRGDTQYF TGCGCCAGCAGATATACCAGGGGAGATACGCAGTATTTT
NA NA TRBJ1-1 TRBV27 CASSLGRRGGVSYTEAFF TGTGCCAGCAGTTTAGGTCGGCGAGGAGGGGTGTCGTACACTGAAGCTTTCTTT
NA NA TRBJ2-7 TRBV27 CASSLSSGGGYEQYF TGTGCCAGCAGTTTATCTAGCGGAGGCGGCTACGAGCAGTACTTC
TRBD1 NA TRBJ2-5 TRBV7-8 CASSPGTVFQETQYF TGTGCCAGCAGCCCCGGGACAGTCTTCCAAGAGACCCAGTACTTC
TRBD1 NA TRBJ2-7 TRBV19 CASSPGTGPYEQYF TGTGCCAGTAGTCCCGGGACAGGGCCTTACGAGCAGTACTTC
NA NA TRBJ1-2 TRBV9 CASSADSFYGYTF TGTGCCAGCAGCGCGGACAGCTTCTATGGCTACACCTTC
NA few TRBJ1-1 TRBV30 CAWSASWGRGNMNTEAFF TGTGCCTGGAGCGCCTCTTGGGGCAGGGGAAATATGAACACTGAAGCTTTCTTT
NA NA TRBJ1-6 TRBV7-2 CASSHSGTPGVGNSPLHF TGTGCCAGCAGCCACTCCGGGACTCCCGGCGTGGGGAATTCACCCCTCCACTTT
NA NA TRBJ2-7 TRBV4-3 CASSQDETGGAYEQYF TGCGCCAGCAGCCAAGATGAAACGGGGGGCGCCTACGAGCAGTACTTC